This record covers a single T cell receptor beta chain. Its target is not known. This sample is part of a study of cytomegalovirus exposure and HLA in healthy donors. Researchers ran the PCR with 60 Vbeta and 13 Jbeta primers. Measured with immunoSEQ multiplex PCR; TCRdb has only the in-frame clones, and not every one. Across about 39,000 clones, the top ten clones capture approximately 3% of the sample. This CDR3 region has 13 residues. Trimming left V 6 bases short and J 3 bases short, with 15 bases between. Germline lookup yields CDR1 SQVTM and CDR2 ANQGSEA. Study-level results: Cytomegalovirus association was listed for around 180 TCR beta chains.

Sequencing input: PBMCs. This TCR derives from a woman in her 30s in good health and CMV-seropositive. The chain links TRBV29-1 to TRBJ2-7; D perhaps matches TRBD1 (6 bases). Here the CDR3 reads CSVEQGDRYEQYF. In DNA form, the CDR3 reads TGCAGCGTGGAACAGGGTGACCGCTACGAGCAGTACTTC.